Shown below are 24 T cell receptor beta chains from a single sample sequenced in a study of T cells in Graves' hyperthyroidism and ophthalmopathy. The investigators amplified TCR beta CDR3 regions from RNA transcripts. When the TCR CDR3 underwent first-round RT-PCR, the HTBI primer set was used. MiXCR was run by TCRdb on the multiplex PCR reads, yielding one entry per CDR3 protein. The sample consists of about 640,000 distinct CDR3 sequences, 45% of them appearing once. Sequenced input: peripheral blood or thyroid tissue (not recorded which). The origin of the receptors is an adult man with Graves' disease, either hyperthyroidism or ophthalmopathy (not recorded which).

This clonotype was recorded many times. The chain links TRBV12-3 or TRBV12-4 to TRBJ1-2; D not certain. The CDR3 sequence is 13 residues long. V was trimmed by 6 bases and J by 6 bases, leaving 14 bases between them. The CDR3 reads CASRSAGSDGYTF. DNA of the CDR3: TGTGCCAGCAGGTCCGCCGGTTCGGATGGCTACACCTTC.

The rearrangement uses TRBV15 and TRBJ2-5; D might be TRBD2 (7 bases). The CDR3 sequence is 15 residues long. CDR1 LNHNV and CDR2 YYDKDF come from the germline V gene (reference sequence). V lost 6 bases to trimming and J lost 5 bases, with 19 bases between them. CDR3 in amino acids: CATSARGAGRETQYF. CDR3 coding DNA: TGTGCCACCAGTGCCCGGGGGGCGGGCCGGGAGACCCAGTACTTC.

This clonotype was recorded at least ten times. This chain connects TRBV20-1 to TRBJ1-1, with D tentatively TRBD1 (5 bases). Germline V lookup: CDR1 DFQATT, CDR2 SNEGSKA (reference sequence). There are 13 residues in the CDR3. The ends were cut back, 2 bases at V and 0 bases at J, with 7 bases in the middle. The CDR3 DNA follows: TGCAGTGCTAGACCAGGGCTGAACACTGAAGCTTTCTTT. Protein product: CSARPGLNTEAFF.

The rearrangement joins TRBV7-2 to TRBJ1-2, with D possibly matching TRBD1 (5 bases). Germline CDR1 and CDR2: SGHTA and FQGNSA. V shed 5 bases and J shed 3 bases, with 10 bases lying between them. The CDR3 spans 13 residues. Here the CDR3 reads CASSPGMDYGYTF. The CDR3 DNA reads TGTGCCAGCAGCCCAGGGATGGACTATGGCTACACCTTC.

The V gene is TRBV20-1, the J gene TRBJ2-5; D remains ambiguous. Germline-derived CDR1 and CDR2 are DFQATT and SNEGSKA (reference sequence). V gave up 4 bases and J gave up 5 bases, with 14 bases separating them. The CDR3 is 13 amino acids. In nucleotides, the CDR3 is TGCAGTGCTAAAGATGGAAGGGTCGAGACCCAGTACTTC. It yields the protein CSAKDGRVETQYF.

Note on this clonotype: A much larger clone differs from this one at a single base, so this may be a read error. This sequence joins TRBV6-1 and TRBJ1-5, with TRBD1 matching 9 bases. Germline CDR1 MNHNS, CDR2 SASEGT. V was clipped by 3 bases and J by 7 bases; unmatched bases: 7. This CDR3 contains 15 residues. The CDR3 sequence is CASSETGQGRQPQHF. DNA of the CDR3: TGTGCCAGCAGTGAGACTGGACAGGGGAGGCAGCCCCAGCATTTT.

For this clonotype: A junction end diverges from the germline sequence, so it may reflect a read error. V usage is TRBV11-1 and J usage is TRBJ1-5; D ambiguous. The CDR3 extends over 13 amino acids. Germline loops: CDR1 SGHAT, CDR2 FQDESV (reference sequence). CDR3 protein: CASSLDGNRPQHF. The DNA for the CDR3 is TGTGCCAGCAGCTTAGACGGGAATCGGCCCCAGCATTTT.

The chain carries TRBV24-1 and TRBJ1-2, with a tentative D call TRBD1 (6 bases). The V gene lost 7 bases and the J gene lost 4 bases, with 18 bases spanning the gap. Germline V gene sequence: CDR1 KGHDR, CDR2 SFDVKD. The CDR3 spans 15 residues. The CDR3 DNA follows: TGTGCCACCAGCCCGCGGGGTACGGGGGCCTATGGCTACACCTTC. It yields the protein CATSPRGTGAYGYTF.

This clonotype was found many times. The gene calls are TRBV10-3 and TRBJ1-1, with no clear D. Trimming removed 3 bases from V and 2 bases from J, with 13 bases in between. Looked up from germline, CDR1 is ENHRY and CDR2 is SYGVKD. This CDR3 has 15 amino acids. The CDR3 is CAISDRAVLNTEAFF. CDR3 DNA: TGTGCCATCAGTGATCGGGCTGTCCTTAACACTGAAGCTTTCTTT.

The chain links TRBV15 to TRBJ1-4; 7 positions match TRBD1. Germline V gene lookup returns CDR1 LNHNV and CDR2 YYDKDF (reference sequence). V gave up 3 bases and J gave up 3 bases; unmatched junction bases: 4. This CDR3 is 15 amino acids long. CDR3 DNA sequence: TGTGCCACCAGCAGGACAGGGAGCCCTAATGAAAAACTGTTTTTT. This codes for CATSRTGSPNEKLFF.

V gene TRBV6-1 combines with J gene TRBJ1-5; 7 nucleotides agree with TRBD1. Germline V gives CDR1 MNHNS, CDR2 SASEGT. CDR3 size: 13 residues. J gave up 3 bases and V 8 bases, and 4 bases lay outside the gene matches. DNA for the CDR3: TGTGCCAGCGGGGACAGCCTCAATCAGCCCCAGCATTTT. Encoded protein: CASGDSLNQPQHF.

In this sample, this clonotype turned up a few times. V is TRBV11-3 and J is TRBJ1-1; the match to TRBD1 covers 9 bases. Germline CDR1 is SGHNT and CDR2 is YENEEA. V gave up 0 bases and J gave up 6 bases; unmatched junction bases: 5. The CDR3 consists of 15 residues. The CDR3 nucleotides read TGTGCCAGCAGCTTAGACCGGGACAGGGACCCTGAAGCTTTCTTT. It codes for CASSLDRDRDPEAFF.

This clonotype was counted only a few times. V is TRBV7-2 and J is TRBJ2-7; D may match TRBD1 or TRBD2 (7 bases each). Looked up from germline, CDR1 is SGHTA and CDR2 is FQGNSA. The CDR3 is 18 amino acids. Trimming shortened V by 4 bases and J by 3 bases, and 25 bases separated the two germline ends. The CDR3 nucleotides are TGTGCCAGCAGCTCTGACAGGGCTTCGGCTAGCGGTATCTACGAGCAGTACTTC. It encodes CASSSDRASASGIYEQYF.

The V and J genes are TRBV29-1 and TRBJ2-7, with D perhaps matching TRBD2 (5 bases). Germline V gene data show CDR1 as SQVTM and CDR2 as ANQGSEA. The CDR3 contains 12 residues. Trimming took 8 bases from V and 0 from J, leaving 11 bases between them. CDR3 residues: CSLERNSYEQYF. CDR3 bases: TGCAGCTTAGAGCGGAACTCCTACGAGCAGTACTTC.

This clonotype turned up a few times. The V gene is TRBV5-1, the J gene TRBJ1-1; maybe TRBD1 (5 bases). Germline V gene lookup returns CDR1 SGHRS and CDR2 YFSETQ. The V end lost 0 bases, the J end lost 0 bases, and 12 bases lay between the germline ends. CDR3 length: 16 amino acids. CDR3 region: CASSLAAGSLNTEAFF. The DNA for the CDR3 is TGCGCCAGCAGCTTGGCGGCAGGGTCTTTGAACACTGAAGCTTTCTTT.

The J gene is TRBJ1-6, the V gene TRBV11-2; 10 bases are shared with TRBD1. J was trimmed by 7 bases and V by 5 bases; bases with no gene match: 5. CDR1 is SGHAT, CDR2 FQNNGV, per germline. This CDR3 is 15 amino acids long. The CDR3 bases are TGTGCCAGCAGCAACCTGGGACAGGGGAATTCACCCCTCCACTTT. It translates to CASSNLGQGNSPLHF. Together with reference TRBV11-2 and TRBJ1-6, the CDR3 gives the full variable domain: EAGVAQSPRYKIIEKRQSVAFWCNPISGHATLYWYQQILGQGPKLLIQFQNNGVVDDSQLPKDRFSAERLKGVDSTLKIQPAKLEDSAVYLCASSNLGQGNSPLHFGNGTRLTVT.

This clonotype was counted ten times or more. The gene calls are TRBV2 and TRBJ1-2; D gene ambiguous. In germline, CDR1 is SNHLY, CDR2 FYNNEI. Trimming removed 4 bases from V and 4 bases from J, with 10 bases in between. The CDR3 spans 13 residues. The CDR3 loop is CASSVDTTYGYTF. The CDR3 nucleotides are TGTGCCAGCAGTGTTGATACGACCTATGGCTACACCTTC.

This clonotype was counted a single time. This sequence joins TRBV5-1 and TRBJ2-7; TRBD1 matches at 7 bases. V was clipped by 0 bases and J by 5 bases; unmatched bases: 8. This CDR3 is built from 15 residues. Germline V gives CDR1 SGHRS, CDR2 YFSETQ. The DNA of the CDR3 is TGCGCCAGCAGCTTGGAGGGGACAGCCCTCGACGAGCAGTACTTC. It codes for CASSLEGTALDEQYF. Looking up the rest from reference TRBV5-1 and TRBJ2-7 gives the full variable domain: KAGVTQTPRYLIKTRGQQVTLSCSPISGHRSVSWYQQTPGQGLQFLFEYFSETQRNKGNFPGRFSGRQFSNSRSEMNVSTLELGDSALYLCASSLEGTALDEQYFGPGTRLTVT.

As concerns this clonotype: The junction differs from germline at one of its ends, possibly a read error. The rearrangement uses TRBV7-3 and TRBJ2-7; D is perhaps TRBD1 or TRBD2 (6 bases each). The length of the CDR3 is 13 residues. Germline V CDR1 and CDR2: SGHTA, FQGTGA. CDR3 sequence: CATSRGPGSEQYF. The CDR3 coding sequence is TGTGCCACCAGCAGGGGACCCGGGAGCGAGCAGTACTTC.

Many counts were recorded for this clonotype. The CDR3 here is CSGISGSGWTQYF. CDR3 in DNA: TGCAGCGGGATTAGCGGGAGTGGTTGGACCCAGTACTTC. V is TRBV29-1 and J is TRBJ2-5; 9 bases are shared with TRBD2. With V trimmed by 7 bases and J by 7 bases, 10 bases remained unmatched. From germline, CDR1 is SQVTM and CDR2 ANQGSEA. The CDR3 has 13 residues. The whole variable domain, filled in from reference TRBV29-1 and TRBJ2-5, reads SAVISQKPSRDICQRGTSLTIQCQVDSQVTMMFWYRQQPGQSLTLIATANQGSEATYESGFVIDKFPISRPNLTFSTLTVSNMSPEDSSIYLCSGISGSGWTQYFGPGTRLLVL.

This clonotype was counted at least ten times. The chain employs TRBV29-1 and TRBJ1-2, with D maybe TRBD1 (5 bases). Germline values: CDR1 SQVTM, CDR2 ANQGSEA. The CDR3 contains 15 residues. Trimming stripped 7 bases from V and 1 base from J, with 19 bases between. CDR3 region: CSAAAGQGVNYGYTF. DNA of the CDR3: TGCAGCGCCGCCGCGGGGCAGGGAGTTAACTATGGCTACACCTTC.

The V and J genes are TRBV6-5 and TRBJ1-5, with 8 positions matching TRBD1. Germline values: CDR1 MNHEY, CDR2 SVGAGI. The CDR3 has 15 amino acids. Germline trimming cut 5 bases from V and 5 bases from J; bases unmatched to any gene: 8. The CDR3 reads CASSLTDRVYQPQHF. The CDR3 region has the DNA TGTGCCAGCAGTCTCACGGACAGGGTGTATCAGCCCCAGCATTTT.

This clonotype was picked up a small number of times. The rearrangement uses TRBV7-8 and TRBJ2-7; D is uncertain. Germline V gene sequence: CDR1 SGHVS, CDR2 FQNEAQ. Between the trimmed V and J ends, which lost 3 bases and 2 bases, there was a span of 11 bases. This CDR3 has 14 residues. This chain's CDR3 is CASSFSPTTYEQYF. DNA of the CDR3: TGTGCCAGCAGCTTCTCACCCACTACCTACGAGCAGTACTTC.

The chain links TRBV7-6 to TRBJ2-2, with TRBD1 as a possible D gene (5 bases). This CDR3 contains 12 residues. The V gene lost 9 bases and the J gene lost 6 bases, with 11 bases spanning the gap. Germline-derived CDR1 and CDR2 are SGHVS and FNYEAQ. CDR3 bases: TGTGCCAGAAAAGGGGCGCCCGGGGAGCTGTTTTTT. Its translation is CARKGAPGELFF.